The T cell receptor (beta chain) described here comes from a study of cytomegalovirus exposure and HLA in healthy donors. Overall study context: A prior study identified 90 million to 120 million unique TCR beta sequences from around 180 million T cells.

A remark on this clone: Its antigen is not identified.

This PCR relied on a set of 60 Vbeta primers and 13 Jbeta primers. Method: immunoSEQ multiplex PCR; TCRdb's copy keeps in-frame clones and lacks some. Of over 150,000 clones listed, 70% to 85% were seen once; the top ten hold around 1.2%. General study results and limits: Other equally common chains were less clonally expanded than HLA-associated TCR beta chains, a later analysis showed. A previous analysis found most TCR beta V segments productive roughly 87% or roughly 30% of the time. Immune exposure data for these donors was limited to CMV serostatus.

This CDR3 contains 13 residues. Germline V gives CDR1 SGDLS, CDR2 YYNGEE. V was clipped by 3 bases and J by 2 bases, with 6 bases between them. This rearrangement joins TRBV9 to TRBJ1-3; D remains unclear. Material: PBMCs. The receptor comes from a girl aged 2-10 years in good health and CMV-seropositive. CDR3 sequence reads: CASSGPPGNTIYF. CDR3 DNA: TGTGCCAGCAGCGGGCCCCCTGGAAACACCATATATTTT.